Below are 2 T cell receptor beta chains sequenced from a single sample in a study of T cell repertoires in cytomegalovirus infection. Via MiXCR, TCRdb re-called the reads, giving one row per CDR3 protein. The table records 300,000 to 400,000 distinct CDR3 sequences, 9.5% of them present only once. Sequenced material: PBMCs. The source of these receptors is a human donor in good health (CMV status not recorded). Some clones in this sample may be carry-over from other donors' samples.

This clonotype came up once. This is likely a read error, given that the CDR3 carries no conserved phenylalanine or tryptophan at its end. The chain joins TRBV7-2 to TRBJ2-5, with D unresolved. V was cut by 4 bases and J by 2 bases, with 14 bases left in between. The CDR3 length is 15 residues. CDR1 is SGHTA and CDR2 is FQGNSA in the germline V gene. For the CDR3, the DNA is TGTGCCAGCAGCTCGTATTGGGGAACACAAGAGACCCAGTACCTC. It is translated as CASSSYWGTQETQYL.

This clonotype came up many times. This rearrangement joins TRBV6-1 to TRBJ2-5, with D perhaps matching TRBD2 (5 bases). Germline values: CDR1 MNHNS, CDR2 SASEGT. The CDR3 has 14 amino acids. V dropped 5 bases and J dropped 5 bases, with 15 bases sitting between them. In DNA, the CDR3 is TGTGCCAGCAGTCCGGGATCCGAGATGGAGACCCAGTACTTC. It encodes CASSPGSEMETQYF.